This TCR beta chain is from a study of T-cell reconstitution after alpha-beta-depleted transplantation in children. Trimming took 4 bases from V and 0 from J, leaving 10 bases between them. The CDR3 consists of 15 residues. CDR1 and CDR2 from the germline V gene are MNHEY and SVGAGI. Using unique molecular identifiers, the investigators prepared the TCRbeta library. A single record per CDR3 protein comes from TCRdb applying MiXCR to the PCR reads. The repertoire holds 440,000 or so distinct CDR3 sequences, with roughly a tenth as singletons. The sequence was collected from a human donor who donated a stem cell graft to a child with acute myeloid leukemia. Sequences were derived from PBMCs from the stem cell graft donor, sampled from the stem cell graft. This chain links TRBV6-5 with TRBJ2-4; D ambiguous. CDR3: CASSSHHSAKNIQYF. CDR3 coding DNA: TGTGCCAGCAGTTCCCATCACTCAGCCAAAAACATTCAGTACTTC.